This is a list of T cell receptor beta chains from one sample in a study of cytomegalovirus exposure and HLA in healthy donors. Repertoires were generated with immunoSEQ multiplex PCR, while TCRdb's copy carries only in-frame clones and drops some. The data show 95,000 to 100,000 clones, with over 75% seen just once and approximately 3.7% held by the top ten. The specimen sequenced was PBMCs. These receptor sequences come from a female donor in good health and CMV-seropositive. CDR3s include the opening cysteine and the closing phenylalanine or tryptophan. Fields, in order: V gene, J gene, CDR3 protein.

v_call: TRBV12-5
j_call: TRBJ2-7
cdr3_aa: CASGLVLGQGQYEQYF

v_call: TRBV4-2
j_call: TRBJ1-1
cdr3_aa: CASSQLTGNTEAFF

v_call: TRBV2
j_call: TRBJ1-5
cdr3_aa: CASSATGKGQPQHF

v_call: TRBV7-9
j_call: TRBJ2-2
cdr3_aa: CARKIGGELFF

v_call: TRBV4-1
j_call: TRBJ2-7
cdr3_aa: CASSHPRTGLSSYEQYF

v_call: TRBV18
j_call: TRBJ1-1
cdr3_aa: CASSPPTGPYMNTEAFF

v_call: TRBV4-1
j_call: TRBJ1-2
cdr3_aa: CASSQGAGGYTF

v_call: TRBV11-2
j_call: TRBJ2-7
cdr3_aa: CASSSGAGSYEQYF

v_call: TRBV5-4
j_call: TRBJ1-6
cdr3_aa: CASSSTGVSSPLHF

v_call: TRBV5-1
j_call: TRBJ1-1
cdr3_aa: CASSLTVGTEAFF

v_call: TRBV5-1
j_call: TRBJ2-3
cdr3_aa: CASSLRVGTDTQYF

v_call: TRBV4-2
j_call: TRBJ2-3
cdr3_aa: CASSRTIYGDTQYF

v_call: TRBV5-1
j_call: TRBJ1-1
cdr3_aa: CASSLHRDKTTGEAFF

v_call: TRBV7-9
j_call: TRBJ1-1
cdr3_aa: CSSSLEGTLTFF

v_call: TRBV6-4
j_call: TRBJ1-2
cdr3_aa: CASRKEGGPNYGYTF

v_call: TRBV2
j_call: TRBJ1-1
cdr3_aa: CASSDHRGGGGDAEAFF

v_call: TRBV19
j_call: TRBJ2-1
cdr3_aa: CASSTHPPFGTAYEQFF

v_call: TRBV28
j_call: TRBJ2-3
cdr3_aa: CASSLIGQTGTDTQYF

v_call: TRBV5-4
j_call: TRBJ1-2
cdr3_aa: CASSPRDSYGYTF

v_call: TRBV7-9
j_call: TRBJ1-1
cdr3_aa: CSSSLGQREAFF

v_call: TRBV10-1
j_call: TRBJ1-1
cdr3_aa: CASRLDREENTEAFF

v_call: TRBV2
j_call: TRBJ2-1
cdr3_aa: CASSGKGRFSTYNEQFF

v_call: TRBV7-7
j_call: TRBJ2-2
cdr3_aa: CASSTGTGELFF

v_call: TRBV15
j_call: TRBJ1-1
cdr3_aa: CATAGKSEAFF

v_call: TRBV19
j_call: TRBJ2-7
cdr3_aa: CASSIVWGDQYEQYF

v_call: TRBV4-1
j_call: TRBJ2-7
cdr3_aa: CASSQVRLALHYEQYF

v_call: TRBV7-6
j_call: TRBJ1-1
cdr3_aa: CASSTGRNTEAFF

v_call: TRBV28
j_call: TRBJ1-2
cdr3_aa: CASSSGQGLNGYTF

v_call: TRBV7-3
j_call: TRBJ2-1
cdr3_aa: CASSAIASSYNEQFF

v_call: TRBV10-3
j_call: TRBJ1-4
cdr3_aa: CATSSGGGEKLFF

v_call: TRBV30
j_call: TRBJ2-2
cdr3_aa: CAWKVGVNTGELFF

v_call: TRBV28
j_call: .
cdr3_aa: CASSQQEDRNYEQYF

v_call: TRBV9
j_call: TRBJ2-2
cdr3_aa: CASSAPLRLTSTNTGELFF

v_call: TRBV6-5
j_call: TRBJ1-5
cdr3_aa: CASRTGGADQPQHF

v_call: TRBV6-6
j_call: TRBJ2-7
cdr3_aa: CASSPGQAFYEQYF

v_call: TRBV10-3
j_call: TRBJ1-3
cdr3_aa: CATTTAYGNTIYF

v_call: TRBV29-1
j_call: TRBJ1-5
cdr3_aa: CSVQQGYGNQPQHF

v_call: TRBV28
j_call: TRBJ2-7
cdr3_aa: CASSLLRLAGDYEQYF

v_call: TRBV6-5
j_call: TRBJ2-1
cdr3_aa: CASSYSRGGNEQFF

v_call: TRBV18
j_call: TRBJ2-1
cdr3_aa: CASSPGGGGGYEQFF

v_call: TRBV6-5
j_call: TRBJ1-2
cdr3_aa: CASSPGTGPHGYTF

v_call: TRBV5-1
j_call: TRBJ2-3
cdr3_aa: CASTLGLAGVDTQYF

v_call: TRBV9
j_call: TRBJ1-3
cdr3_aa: CPSSVADISGNTIYF

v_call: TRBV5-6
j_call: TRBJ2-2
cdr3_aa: CASSPLQSWSHGELFF

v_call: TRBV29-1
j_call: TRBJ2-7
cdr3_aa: CSVEDQRDSSLSYEQYF

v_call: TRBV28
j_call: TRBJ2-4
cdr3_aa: CASSPGLRNIQYF

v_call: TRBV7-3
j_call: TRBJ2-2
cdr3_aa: CATQARANTGELFF

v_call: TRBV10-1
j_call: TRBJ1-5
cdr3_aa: CASSDSSGSNQPQHF

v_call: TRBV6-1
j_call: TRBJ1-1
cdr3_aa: CASRRGTTTEAFF

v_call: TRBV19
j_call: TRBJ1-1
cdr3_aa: CASSTVGGTEAFF

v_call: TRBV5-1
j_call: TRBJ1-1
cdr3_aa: CASSITAGVGTEAFF

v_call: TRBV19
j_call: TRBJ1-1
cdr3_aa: CASKRGTNTEAFF

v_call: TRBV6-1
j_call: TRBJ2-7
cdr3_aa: CASSEAIGRVYEQYF

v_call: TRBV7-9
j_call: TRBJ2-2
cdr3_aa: CAITGTSVSGELFF

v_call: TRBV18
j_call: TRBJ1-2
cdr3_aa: CASSPPGGNYGYTF

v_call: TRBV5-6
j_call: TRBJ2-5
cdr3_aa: CASSFPGAGETQYF

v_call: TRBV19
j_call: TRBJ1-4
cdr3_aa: CASSIDVFNEKLFF

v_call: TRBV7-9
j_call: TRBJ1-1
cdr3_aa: CASSATGTGGGEAFF

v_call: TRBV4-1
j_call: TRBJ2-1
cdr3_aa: CASSQDPTDLSSYNEQFF

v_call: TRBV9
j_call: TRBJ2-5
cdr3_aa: CASSAGQSQETQYF